These T cell receptor beta chains were read from a single sample in a study of T cell therapy after organ transplantation. This table comes from immunoSEQ multiplex PCR, and its TCRdb copy is limited to in-frame clones, with some not included. The table records tens of thousands of clones, about 95% of them present only once. These receptors' targets are unknown. The input for sequencing was CD8+ T cells from blood, taken before autologous CMV-specific T cell therapy. The receptor set was obtained from a human patient who had received a solid organ transplant and had CMV disease. The CDR3 runs from the conserved cysteine through the conserved F or W. Fields, in order: D gene, clone size, J gene, V gene, CDR3 DNA, CDR3 protein. The D gene is left open where the match is weak. Clone size is stated in some rows and not others, as once, few, many or a class when expanded.

TRBD2 - TRBJ2-5 TRBV4-2 TGTGCCAGCAGCCAAGATAGTGAGGCGGGAGGGCTGGAGACCCAGTACTTC CASSQDSEAGGLETQYF
TRBD1 - TRBJ1-1 TRBV2 TGTGCCAGCAGTCCCGGGACAGTAGTTTGGATGAACACTGAAGCTTTCTTT CASSPGTVVWMNTEAFF
- - TRBJ2-5 TRBV10-3 TGTGCCATCAAAACCCCGCAAGAGACCCAGTACTTC CAIKTPQETQYF
- - TRBJ2-2 TRBV7-7 TGTGCCAGCAGCTTTTCGACAGGGAACACCGGGGAGCTGTTTTTT CASSFSTGNTGELFF
- - TRBJ1-1 TRBV29-1 TGCAGCACCGGAACGGGCACTGAAGCTTTCTTT CSTGTGTEAFF
TRBD2 - TRBJ2-7 TRBV5-6 TGTGCCAGCAGCTTCTTAGCGGGAGGGCGGGTCGAGCAGTACTTC CASSFLAGGRVEQYF
- - TRBJ1-5 TRBV5-6 TGTGCCAGCAGCTTGTTTACGGCTAGCAATCAGCCCCAGCATTTT CASSLFTASNQPQHF
- - TRBJ2-2 TRBV14 TGTGCCAGCAGCCAAAAAGTGTCAACAGGTCGCCGGGAGCTGTTTTTT CASSQKVSTGRRELFF
TRBD1 - TRBJ2-7 TRBV19 TGTGCCAGTAGTATAGGGTTCGGGACAGCCTACGAGCAGTACTTC CASSIGFGTAYEQYF
- - TRBJ2-7 TRBV5-6 TGTGCCAGCAGCTCCCTATACGAGCAGTACTTC CASSSLYEQYF
- - TRBJ1-6 TRBV6-1 TGTGCCAGCAGTGAAGCGCTTAGGGGAAAAAGGTATAATTCACCCCTCCACTTT CASSEALRGKRYNSPLHF
- - TRBJ1-4 TRBV30 TGTGCCTGGAGTATCCGTGGCGGGGAAAAACTGTTTTTT CAWSIRGGEKLFF
TRBD1 - TRBJ2-6 TRBV10-3 TGTGCCATCAGTGACCGAGGGACAGTTGGGGCCAACGTCCTGACTTTC CAISDRGTVGANVLTF
- - TRBJ2-2 TRBV25-1 TGTGCCAGCAGTGAATGGGTGAAGAACACCGGGGAGCTGTTTTTT CASSEWVKNTGELFF
TRBD2 - TRBJ2-3 TRBV6-5 TGTGCCAGCAGCCGTCTGGTGGGAGGGCTGGATACGCAGTATTTT CASSRLVGGLDTQYF
TRBD1 - TRBJ2-1 TRBV19 TGTGCCAGTAGTATAGTACAGGGGGCCAACAATGAGCAGTTCTTC CASSIVQGANNEQFF
- once TRBJ2-7 TRBV27 TGTGCCAGCAGTTTCAGTGCGTTCTACGAGCAGTACTTC CASSFSAFYEQYF
- - TRBJ2-7 TRBV10-3 TGTGCCATCAGCCCTCCACAGGGAGACGAGCAGTACTTC CAISPPQGDEQYF
TRBD1 - TRBJ1-6 TRBV4-3 TGCGCCAGCAGCCAAGGGGACAGGGGGACTTCACCCCTCCACTTT CASSQGDRGTSPLHF
TRBD1 - TRBJ2-7 TRBV13 TGTGCCAGCAGCCTCGTGGGACAGGGCTTCTACGAGCAGTACTTC CASSLVGQGFYEQYF
- - TRBJ1-4 TRBV7-9 TGTGCCAGCAGCTCAGCACAGGGTTCGGCAACTAATGAAAAACTGTTTTTT CASSSAQGSATNEKLFF
- - TRBJ1-4 TRBV6-5 TGTGCCAGCAGTTACGTTCCGGTCGAAAAACTGTTTTTT CASSYVPVEKLFF
TRBD2 few TRBJ2-7 TRBV4-3 TGCGCCAGCAGCCAAGATTCTAGCGGGGGGTCCTACGAGCAGTACTTC CASSQDSSGGSYEQYF
TRBD1 - TRBJ1-4 TRBV9 TGTGCCAGCAGCTACCACCGGGACAGTGCAACTAATGAAAAACTGTTTTTT CASSYHRDSATNEKLFF
- - TRBJ1-2 TRBV5-6 TGTGCCAGCAGCTTGGTCAGGGGAAACTATGGCTACACCTTC CASSLVRGNYGYTF
- - TRBJ2-7 TRBV30 TGTGCCTGGAGTCCCGTGCGGGGCCACGAGCAGTACTTC CAWSPVRGHEQYF
TRBD2 - TRBJ2-1 TRBV27 TGTGCCAGCAGTTTATCGGCTAGCGGGAGCTATGAGCAGTTCTTC CASSLSASGSYEQFF
- few TRBJ1-6 TRBV7-9 TGTGCCAGCAGCTTAGAAGGGAGCTCCTATAATTCACCCCTCCACTTT CASSLEGSSYNSPLHF
- - TRBJ2-5 TRBV27 TGTGCCAGCAGTAATCGACAGGGAGGGGAGACCCAGTACTTC CASSNRQGGETQYF
- - TRBJ2-5 TRBV11-2 TGTGCCAGCAGCTTCTCGGGGGAGGGGGCTGAGACCCAGTACTTC CASSFSGEGAETQYF
TRBD1 - TRBJ2-5 TRBV19 TGTGCCAGTAGTTGGGACAGACAAGAGACCCAGTACTTC CASSWDRQETQYF
- - TRBJ2-3 TRBV13 TGTGCCAGCAGCTTAGGCGTGGCGGGATTCACAGATACGCAGTATTTT CASSLGVAGFTDTQYF
TRBD1 - TRBJ2-1 TRBV6-5 TGTGCCAGCACGACAGGGGGCCCCTACAATGAGCAGTTCTTC CASTTGGPYNEQFF